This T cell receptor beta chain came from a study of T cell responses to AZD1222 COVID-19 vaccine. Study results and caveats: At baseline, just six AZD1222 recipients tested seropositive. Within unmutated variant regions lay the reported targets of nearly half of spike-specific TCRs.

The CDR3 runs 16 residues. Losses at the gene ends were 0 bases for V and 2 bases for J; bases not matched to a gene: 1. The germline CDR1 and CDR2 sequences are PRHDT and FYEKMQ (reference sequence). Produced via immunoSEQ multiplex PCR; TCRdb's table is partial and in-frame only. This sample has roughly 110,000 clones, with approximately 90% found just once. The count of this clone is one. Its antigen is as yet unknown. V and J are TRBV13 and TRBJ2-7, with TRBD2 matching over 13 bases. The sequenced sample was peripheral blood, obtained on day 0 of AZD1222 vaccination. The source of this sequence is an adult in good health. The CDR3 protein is CASSLGGLAGAYEQYF. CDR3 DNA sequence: TGTGCCAGCAGCTTAGGAGGACTAGCGGGGGCCTACGAGCAGTACTTC.